The 26 T cell receptor beta chains below were found in one sample sequenced in a study of blood T cells in healthy people across ages (dated by TCRdb to 2014 to 2015). Receptor amplification or capture employed 5' RACE. Sequencing was carried out with an Illumina HiSeq 2500. The second PCR ran for about 6 to 12 cycles and used a J-beta primer mix along with a sample-barcoded 5' primer. The public reads were quality trimmed at Q25 with fastp and then assembled into clones with MiXCR by TCRdb, keeping productive beta chains. Identical CDR3 protein sequences are pooled into one entry, listed with their most common genes and DNA. For this sample there are 730,000 or so distinct CDR3 sequences; 40% to 45% appear just once. Clones ranked in the top ten supply 25% to 30% of the sample. The source material was blood. These receptors originate from a man older than 75 in good health.

The V and J genes are TRBV25-1 and TRBJ2-5; weak D call: TRBD1 (5 bases). Trimming stripped 9 bases from V and 4 bases from J, with 12 bases between. The CDR3 loop spans 12 amino acids. CDR1 and CDR2 from the germline V gene are MGHDK and SYGVNS. CDR3 sequence: CARTEVGETQYF. The CDR3 DNA sequence: TGTGCCAGGACAGAGGTGGGAGAGACCCAGTACTTC.

The chain has TRBV12-3 or TRBV12-4 and TRBJ1-3, with D uncertain. This CDR3 is 14 amino acids long. V was trimmed by 3 bases and J by 7 bases, leaving 13 bases between them. CDR3 in amino acids: CASSFRRSGNTIYF. The CDR3 DNA follows: TGTGCCAGCAGTTTCCGCCGCAGTGGGAACACCATATATTTT.

Many counts were recorded for this clonotype. This rearrangement joins TRBV6-4 to TRBJ2-3; 8 nucleotides line up with TRBD2. CDR3 size: 16 residues. Germline CDR1 is MRHNA and CDR2 is SNTAGT. The J segment lost 2 bases and the V segment lost 0 bases, leaving 4 bases of the junction unmatched. CDR3 sequence reads: CASSDSLSGDTDTQYF. The CDR3 DNA is TGTGCCAGCAGTGACTCTCTTAGCGGGGACACAGATACGCAGTATTTT.

This clonotype was picked up a small number of times. The chain uses TRBV20-1 and TRBJ2-1; 7 nucleotides align to TRBD2. J gave up 4 bases and V 5 bases, and 8 bases lay outside the gene matches. CDR3 length equals 14 residues. CDR1 and CDR2 from the germline V gene are DFQATT and SNEGSKA (reference sequence). This CDR3 is CSALPSGPYNEQFF. For the CDR3, the DNA is TGCAGTGCTCTCCCTAGCGGTCCTTACAATGAGCAGTTCTTC.

This chain uses TRBV4-2 with TRBJ2-3; TRBD1 matches 7 bases. This CDR3 has 17 amino acids. Germline trimming cut 2 bases from V and 0 bases from J; bases unmatched to any gene: 8. Germline V gene lookup returns CDR1 LGHNA and CDR2 YNFKEQ. The CDR3 DNA sequence: TGTGCCAGCAGCCAACTAACAGGGGCCGGGAGCACAGATACGCAGTATTTT. It specifies CASSQLTGAGSTDTQYF.

V usage is TRBV29-1 and J usage is TRBJ2-5; 7 positions agree with TRBD1. The V segment lost 2 bases and the J segment 4 bases; nucleotides outside the gene matches: 7. This CDR3 is built from 14 residues. Germline CDR1 SQVTM, CDR2 ANQGSEA. The CDR3 reads CSVERADRRETQYF. The CDR3 DNA is TGCAGCGTTGAACGAGCGGACAGGCGAGAGACCCAGTACTTC.

In its sample, this clonotype was seen many times. The chain has TRBV28 and TRBJ2-3; possibly TRBD2 for D (5 bases). The ends were cut back, 2 bases at V and 9 bases at J, with 9 bases in the middle. Germline V CDR1 and CDR2: MDHEN, SYDVKM. This CDR3 has 12 amino acids. CDR3 sequence: CASSLRTRTQYF. The DNA of the CDR3 is TGTGCCAGCAGTTTACGGACTCGGACGCAGTATTTT.

V is TRBV6-2 or TRBV6-3 and J is TRBJ2-5; 9 nucleotides match TRBD2. The CDR3 runs to 14 residues. The junction had 8 bases not matched to a gene; V was cut back by 7 bases and J by 5 bases. Germline-derived CDR1 and CDR2 are MNHEY and SVGEGT. The CDR3 loop is CASNRGRALETQYF. The CDR3 coding sequence is TGTGCCAGCAACCGCGGGAGGGCCCTTGAGACCCAGTACTTC.

Relative to its sample, this clonotype is medium-sized. CDR3 nucleotides: TGTGCCACCAGTGACCCCGGGAGGGGGGCACGGAATACGCAGTATTTT. This sequence encodes CATSDPGRGARNTQYF. This chain connects TRBV24-1 to TRBJ2-3; 8 nucleotides agree with TRBD2. Germline V gives CDR1 KGHDR, CDR2 SFDVKD. The CDR3 has 16 amino acids. Trimming at V came to 4 bases and at J to 7 bases, leaving 12 bases not matched to a gene.

There are a few counts of this clonotype. The rearrangement joins TRBV11-2 to TRBJ1-2, with a possible D match to TRBD1 (5 bases). CDR1 is SGHAT, CDR2 FQNNGV, per germline. With 5 bases removed from V and 3 bases from J, the gap between germline ends came to 19 bases. This CDR3 is 16 amino acids long. The CDR3 loop is CASSPVGAGRDYGYTF. CDR3 DNA sequence: TGTGCCAGCAGCCCGGTCGGGGCAGGGAGGGACTATGGCTACACCTTC.

V is TRBV3-1 and J is TRBJ2-2; 7 bases map to TRBD2. V lost 0 bases and J lost 6; bases outside the gene matches: 10. Germline V gene sequence: CDR1 LGHDT, CDR2 YNNKEL (reference sequence). This CDR3 is 17 amino acids long. The CDR3 reads CASSQDRGRAFSGELFF. CDR3 DNA sequence: TGTGCCAGCAGCCAAGATCGTGGGAGGGCCTTTTCCGGGGAGCTGTTTTTT.

The chain uses TRBV24-1 and TRBJ2-5, with D maybe TRBD2 (5 bases). V dropped 8 bases and J dropped 3 bases, with 15 bases sitting between them. The CDR3 consists of 14 residues. Germline loops: CDR1 KGHDR, CDR2 SFDVKD. The CDR3 DNA follows: TGTGCCACCAACTCCACGGACGGGAAAGAGACCCAGTACTTC. This codes for CATNSTDGKETQYF.

The J gene is TRBJ2-5, the V gene TRBV20-1; TRBD2 agrees at 9 bases. The CDR3 length is 16 residues. CDR1 is DFQATT and CDR2 is SNEGSKA in the germline V gene (reference sequence). V was pared by 3 bases and J by 2 bases, with 10 bases of the junction left unmatched. CDR3 region: CSARPMTSGLQETQYF. Here the CDR3 DNA reads TGCAGTGCTAGGCCAATGACTAGCGGATTGCAAGAGACCCAGTACTTC.

The chain employs TRBV5-1 and TRBJ2-5, with 10 positions matching TRBD1. CDR3 length: 16 residues. Losses at the gene ends were 0 bases for V and 5 bases for J; bases not matched to a gene: 7. In germline, CDR1 is SGHRS, CDR2 YFSETQ. CDR3 region: CASSLDPGQGSETQYF. The CDR3 DNA reads as TGCGCCAGCAGCTTGGACCCGGGACAGGGGTCGGAGACCCAGTACTTC.

This chain joins TRBV7-9 and TRBJ2-4; 12 nucleotides agree with TRBD2. The end of the DNA fits TRBJ2-7 better, so the J call may be wrong. CDR3 length equals 16 residues. The germline V gene encodes CDR1 SEHNR and CDR2 FQNEAQ (reference sequence). CDR3 nucleotide sequence: TGTGCCAGCAGCTTAGCGGGACTAGCGGGCCCACGCGAGCAGTACTTC. Its translation: CASSLAGLAGPREQYF.

The chain employs TRBV20-1 and TRBJ2-5, with D tentatively TRBD2 (6 bases). Matching the DNA end better, TRBJ2-7 makes the J call doubtful. Germline V gene data show CDR1 as DFQATT and CDR2 as SNEGSKA (reference sequence). This CDR3 has 15 amino acids. Here the CDR3 DNA reads TGCAGTGCTAGAGATCGCGGGACCGGGATTAGCGAGCAGTACTTC. This encodes CSARDRGTGISEQYF.

This clonotype was counted many times. This sequence joins TRBV7-9 and TRBJ1-2; D not resolved. Trimming cost V 5 bases and J 5 bases, with 9 bases left between them. CDR3 length: 12 amino acids. CDR1 is SEHNR and CDR2 is FQNEAQ in the germline V gene (reference sequence). CDR3 loop: CASSLVQYGYTF. In DNA, the CDR3 is TGTGCCAGCAGCCTTGTCCAGTATGGCTACACCTTC.

The chain uses TRBV5-8 and TRBJ1-2, with 7 nucleotides matching TRBD1. CDR3 length equals 15 residues. V was pared by 0 bases and J by 4 bases, with 6 bases of the junction left unmatched. Germline CDR1 SGHTS, CDR2 YDEGEE. CDR3 nucleotide sequence: TGTGCCAGCAGCTTGGCTGGGCCAGGGGGCTATGGCTACACCTTC. Protein product: CASSLAGPGGYGYTF.

This clonotype has a handful of counts. This chain uses TRBV27 with TRBJ2-7; 9 bases map to TRBD1. The V gene end was trimmed by 6 bases and the J gene end by 5 bases; junction bases not matched to a gene: 11. The CDR3 sequence is 15 residues long. Germline values: CDR1 MNHEY, CDR2 SMNVEV (reference sequence). The CDR3 reads CASSPRTGEYHEQYF. The CDR3 nucleotides read TGTGCCAGCAGCCCGAGGACAGGGGAATACCACGAGCAGTACTTC.

V usage is TRBV5-1 and J usage is TRBJ2-2; TRBD2 matches at 10 bases. This CDR3 is built from 15 residues. Germline V gives CDR1 SGHRS, CDR2 YFSETQ. After removal of 4 bases from V and 3 bases from J, the junction contained 3 bases not matched to a gene. The CDR3 bases are TGCGCCAGCAGCATGGGACTAGCGCACACCGGGGAGCTGTTTTTT. Translating gives CASSMGLAHTGELFF.

The CDR3: CASSFRGQVIYNEQFF. The DNA of the CDR3 is TGTGCCAGCAGTTTCAGGGGACAGGTCATCTACAATGAGCAGTTCTTC. The genes are TRBV12-3 or TRBV12-4 and TRBJ2-1; 8 bases map to TRBD1. CDR3 length: 16 amino acids. J lost 3 bases, V lost 3 bases, and 7 bases had no gene match.

The chain uses TRBV30 and TRBJ2-3; 9 nucleotides agree with TRBD1. Trimming at V came to 3 bases and at J to 4 bases, leaving 5 bases not matched to a gene. The CDR3 consists of 14 residues. The germline CDR1 and CDR2 sequences are GTSNPN and SVGIG (reference sequence). The CDR3 coding sequence is TGTGCCTGGAGCAGACAGGGGGGTTCAGATACGCAGTATTTT. Amino acids: CAWSRQGGSDTQYF.

V is TRBV6-4 and J is TRBJ1-6, with D possibly matching TRBD1 (5 bases). The CDR3 spans 13 residues. CDR1 is MRHNA and CDR2 is SNTAGT in the germline V gene. V was trimmed by 6 bases and J by 8 bases, leaving 11 bases between them. CDR3 region: CASSDDRDSPLHF. The CDR3 region has the DNA TGTGCCAGCAGCGATGACAGAGATTCACCCCTCCACTTT.

This clonotype has just one count. The gene calls are TRBV10-1 and TRBJ2-1; 7 positions match TRBD2. The CDR3 runs 16 residues. Germline V gene lookup returns CDR1 WNHNN and CDR2 SYGVQD (reference sequence). Trimming at V came to 2 bases and at J to 6 bases, leaving 10 bases not matched to a gene. The CDR3 DNA is TGCGCCAGCAGTGAGGGGGCTAGCGGAAGGTCCAATGAGCAGTTCTTC. Translation gives CASSEGASGRSNEQFF.

In the case of this clonotype: A much more abundant neighbour one base away suggests this may be a read error. The V gene is TRBV10-3, the J gene TRBJ2-1, with D perhaps TRBD2 (6 bases). V was clipped by 11 bases and J by 13 bases, with 30 bases between them. Germline loops: CDR1 ENHRY, CDR2 SYGVKD. This CDR3 is built from 15 residues. The CDR3 DNA reads as TGTGCCGCAAGGTCTAGCGAGATCAGTATCGAGACCCAGTTCTTC. Translation gives CAARSSEISIETQFF.

The chain is built from TRBV29-1 and TRBJ1-2; D ambiguous. V shed 1 base and J shed 0 bases, with 12 bases lying between them. The germline gives CDR1 SQVTM, CDR2 ANQGSEA. The CDR3 has 15 amino acids. The CDR3 is CSVEGAALANYGYTF. In nucleotides, the CDR3 is TGCAGCGTTGAAGGAGCGGCACTAGCTAACTATGGCTACACCTTC.